This entry lists 17 T cell receptor beta chains sequenced from one sample in a study of cytomegalovirus exposure and HLA in healthy donors listed by TCRdb under 2017. Library method: the immunoSEQ multiplex PCR assay. Sourced from immuneACCESS, this table was stored by TCRdb with only in-frame sequences that have V and J called. A share of the clones is absent; for the studies checked, an unresolved V gene accounts for under half, and the remainder has no known explanation. A total of approximately 280,000 clones appear in this sample, around 85% of them only once. The top ten clones comprise less than 1.2% of the sample. The sequenced sample was PBMCs. The receptors derive from a woman under 30 in good health and CMV-seronegative.

This chain uses TRBV6-5 with TRBJ2-1; a possible D gene is TRBD2 (7 bases). The V and J ends lost 1 base and 7 bases respectively, with 11 bases between them. The CDR3 has 14 residues. CDR1 and CDR2 from the germline V gene are MNHEY and SVGAGI. This chain's CDR3 is CASSYYGGQNEQFF. CDR3 coding DNA: TGTGCCAGCAGTTACTACGGGGGGCAAAATGAGCAGTTCTTC.

This clone came up once. The V and J genes are TRBV27 and TRBJ2-3, with a weak D call TRBD2 (5 bases). This CDR3 spans 15 amino acids. Germline CDR1 and CDR2: MNHEY and SMNVEV (reference sequence). The V gene lost 1 base and the J gene lost 4 bases, with 12 bases spanning the gap. The CDR3 here is CASSLLGGRADTQYF. In DNA form, the CDR3 reads TGTGCCAGCAGTTTATTGGGTGGGAGAGCAGATACGCAGTATTTT.

This clone occurred once. V usage is TRBV27 and J usage is TRBJ2-3, with D tentatively TRBD2 (6 bases). Germline CDR1 and CDR2: MNHEY and SMNVEV (reference sequence). This CDR3 region has 16 residues. V was pared by 4 bases and J by 0 bases, with 14 bases between. The CDR3 loop reads CASSYDSGTSTDTQYF. As DNA, the CDR3 is TGTGCCAGCAGTTATGATAGCGGTACTAGCACAGATACGCAGTATTTT.

The V and J genes are TRBV2 and TRBJ1-1, with 10 bases matching TRBD1. Germline CDR1 and CDR2: SNHLY and FYNNEI. The CDR3 sequence is 14 residues long. The trim removed 4 bases at V and 10 bases at J, leaving 9 bases unmatched. The chain's CDR3 is CASSAVRDRGTAFF. CDR3 in DNA: TGTGCCAGCAGTGCAGTCCGGGACAGGGGCACAGCTTTCTTT.

The chain combines TRBV5-6 with TRBJ1-2, with 9 nucleotides matching TRBD1. Germline V CDR1 and CDR2: SGHDT, YYEEEE. CDR3 length equals 14 residues. The trim removed 5 bases at V and 6 bases at J, leaving 8 bases unmatched. This CDR3 reads CASRRPGQGNGYTF. The CDR3 DNA is TGTGCCAGCAGGAGACCGGGACAGGGAAATGGCTACACCTTC.

This clone was counted once. The chain employs TRBV7-2 and TRBJ1-6, with 7 bases matching TRBD1. The ends lost 5 bases at V and 7 bases at J; junction bases unmatched: 20. This CDR3 is built from 19 residues. The germline V gene encodes CDR1 SGHTA and CDR2 FQGNSA. The DNA for the CDR3 is TGTGCCAGCAGCACCCATGAGGGGGCGGAGGCTGAGTGGAATTCACCCCTCCACTTT. This gives the protein CASSTHEGAEAEWNSPLHF. The full variable domain, rest sourced from reference TRBV7-2 and TRBJ1-6, is GAGVSQSPSNKVTEKGKDVELRCDPISGHTALYWYRQSLGQGLEFLIYFQGNSAPDKSGLPSDRFSAERTGGSVSTLTIQRTQQEDSAVYLCASSTHEGAEAEWNSPLHFGNGTRLTVT.

This sequence joins TRBV28 and TRBJ1-1; no clear D. Germline CDR1 is MDHEN and CDR2 is SYDVKM. The CDR3 extends over 12 amino acids. V gave up 10 bases and J gave up 2 bases, with 11 bases separating them. Here the CDR3 reads CATHDSNTEAFF. CDR3 bases: TGTGCCACCCACGACTCAAACACTGAAGCTTTCTTT.

The genes are TRBV7-2 and TRBJ1-5; D call uncertain. V was clipped by 5 bases and J by 6 bases, with 8 bases between them. The CDR3 runs to 12 residues. The germline V gene encodes CDR1 SGHTA and CDR2 FQGNSA. CDR3 loop: CASSMTGQPQHF. Here the CDR3 DNA reads TGTGCCAGCAGCATGACTGGTCAGCCCCAGCATTTT.

The genes are TRBV11-3 and TRBJ2-7, with D perhaps TRBD2 (5 bases). V was shortened by 5 bases and J by 2 bases, with 16 bases between the two germline ends. The germline CDR1 and CDR2 sequences are SGHNT and YENEEA. The CDR3 runs 15 residues. CDR3 sequence reads: CASSDPRTSTYEQYF. The CDR3, as DNA: TGTGCCAGCAGCGATCCCCGGACTTCCACCTACGAGCAGTACTTC.

The rearrangement links TRBV10-3 to TRBJ2-7, with unresolved D. The V and J ends lost 3 bases and 0 bases respectively, with 3 bases between them. Per germline, CDR1 ENHRY and CDR2 SYGVKD. The CDR3 covers 12 residues. The CDR3 sequence is CAISDNSYEQYF. In DNA, the CDR3 is TGTGCCATCAGTGACAACTCCTACGAGCAGTACTTC.

The table lists this clone with a few counts. The CDR3 coding sequence is TGTGCCAGCAGTGCGAGCGGGGGGGCCCACACCGGGGAGCTGTTTTTT. Translating it yields CASSASGGAHTGELFF. This chain uses TRBV28 with TRBJ2-2, with 10 bases identical to TRBD2. Germline V CDR1 and CDR2: MDHEN, SYDVKM. V gave up 5 bases and J gave up 3 bases; unmatched junction bases: 6. CDR3 size: 16 residues.

This chain joins TRBV7-6 and TRBJ2-1; TRBD1 matches at 11 bases. The CDR3 has 16 amino acids. CDR1 and CDR2 (germline): SGHVS, FNYEAQ. V lost 5 bases and J lost 8; bases outside the gene matches: 11. This CDR3 reads CASSAQPGQGEHEQFF. Written as DNA, the CDR3 is TGTGCCAGCAGCGCCCAACCGGGACAGGGGGAACATGAGCAGTTCTTC.

The chain combines TRBV7-3 with TRBJ2-6, with D perhaps TRBD1 (5 bases). The CDR3 contains 15 residues. Germline V gives CDR1 SGHTA, CDR2 FQGTGA. The V gene lost 5 bases and the J gene lost 0 bases, with 8 bases spanning the gap. The CDR3 is CASSPGFSGANVLTF. The CDR3 DNA follows: TGTGCCAGCAGCCCAGGGTTCTCTGGGGCCAACGTCCTGACTTTC.

The chain carries TRBV27 and TRBJ2-6; D not resolved. The CDR3 runs 14 residues. Germline V lookup: CDR1 MNHEY, CDR2 SMNVEV (reference sequence). V lost 5 bases and J lost 0, with 5 bases in between. The CDR3 region has the DNA TGTGCCAGCAGTCCCTTCTCTGGGGCCAACGTCCTGACTTTC. Its translation is CASSPFSGANVLTF.

This clone occurred many times. The chain joins TRBV10-3 to TRBJ2-7; 7 bases match TRBD1. The CDR3 sequence is 14 residues long. The V gene's germline CDR1 is ENHRY and CDR2 SYGVKD. Trimming removed 2 bases from V and 0 bases from J; junction bases left unmatched: 1. Here the CDR3 reads CAISEGDSSYEQYF. In DNA form, the CDR3 reads TGTGCCATCAGTGAGGGGGACAGCTCCTACGAGCAGTACTTC.

The J gene is TRBJ2-7, the V gene TRBV2; maybe TRBD2 (5 bases). Germline assignment: CDR1 SNHLY and CDR2 FYNNEI. The CDR3 is 13 residues long. V was shortened by 3 bases and J by 3 bases, with 9 bases between the two germline ends. This CDR3 reads CASSDGRGYEQYF. In nucleotides, the CDR3 is TGTGCCAGCAGTGACGGTCGGGGCTACGAGCAGTACTTC.

V and J are TRBV6-1 and TRBJ1-1; no reliable D call. The CDR3 has 13 residues. Germline CDR1 reads MNHNS; CDR2 reads SASEGT. With 0 bases removed from V and 12 bases from J, the gap between germline ends came to 14 bases. For the CDR3, the DNA is TGTGCCAGCAGTGAAGCGCGTTCCCGCTCGACTTTCTTT. Encoded protein: CASSEARSRSTFF.